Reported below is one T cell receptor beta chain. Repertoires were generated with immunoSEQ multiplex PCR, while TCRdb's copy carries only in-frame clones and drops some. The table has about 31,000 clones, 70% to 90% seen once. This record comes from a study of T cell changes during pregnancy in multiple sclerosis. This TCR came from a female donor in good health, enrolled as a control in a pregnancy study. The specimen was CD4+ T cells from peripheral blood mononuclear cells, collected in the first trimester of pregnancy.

CDR3 in amino acids: CASSSRATETQYF. The DNA for the CDR3 is TGCGCCAGCAGCAGCAGGGCTACAGAGACCCAGTACTTC. This chain joins TRBV5-1 and TRBJ2-5; D perhaps matches TRBD1 (5 bases). This CDR3 has 13 amino acids. CDR1 and CDR2 (germline): SGHRS, YFSETQ. Trimming took off 4 bases at V and 4 bases at J, with 11 bases between the two ends.